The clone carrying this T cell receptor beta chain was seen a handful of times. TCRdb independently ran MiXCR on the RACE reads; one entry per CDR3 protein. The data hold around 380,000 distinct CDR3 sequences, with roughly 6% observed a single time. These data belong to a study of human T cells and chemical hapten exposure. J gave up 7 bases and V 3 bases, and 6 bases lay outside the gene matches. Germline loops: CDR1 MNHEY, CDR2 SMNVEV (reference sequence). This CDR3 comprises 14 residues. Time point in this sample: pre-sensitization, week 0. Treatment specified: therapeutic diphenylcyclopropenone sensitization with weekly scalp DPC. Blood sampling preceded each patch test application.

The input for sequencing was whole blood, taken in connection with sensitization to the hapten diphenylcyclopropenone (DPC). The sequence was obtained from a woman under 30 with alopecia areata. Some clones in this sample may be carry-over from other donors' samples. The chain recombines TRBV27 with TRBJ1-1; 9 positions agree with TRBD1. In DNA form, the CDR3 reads TGTGCCAGCAGTTTGGGACAGGGCCGTGGTGAAGCTTTCTTT. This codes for CASSLGQGRGEAFF.